Below are 5 T cell receptor beta chains sequenced from a single sample in a study of blood T cell repertoires in COVID-19. Some clones are missing from TCRdb's copy, which holds only in-frame ones; the method was immunoSEQ multiplex PCR. The table lists around 300,000 clones, around 85% of them singletons. Source material: PBMCs or T cells enriched from blood (not recorded which). These receptors were collected from a woman in her forties or fifties who had recovered from COVID-19.

The chain uses TRBV14 and TRBJ2-5; D is ambiguous. This CDR3 has 14 amino acids. Germline loops: CDR1 SGHDN, CDR2 FVKESK. Between the trimmed V and J ends, which lost 1 base and 3 bases, there was a span of 9 bases. The CDR3 loop is CASSQGGEEETQYF. The CDR3 region has the DNA TGTGCCAGCAGCCAAGGAGGAGAAGAAGAGACCCAGTACTTC.

On this clone: This sample includes further DNA sequences coding for the same CDR3. The rearrangement links TRBV6-5 to TRBJ1-4, with D perhaps matching TRBD1 (6 bases). V was shortened by 0 bases and J by 5 bases, with 7 bases between the two germline ends. The CDR3 sequence is 14 residues long. Germline CDR1 is MNHEY and CDR2 is SVGAGI. The CDR3 region is CASSYSRGNEKLFF. As DNA, the CDR3 is TGTGCCAGCAGTTACTCCAGGGGAAATGAAAAACTGTTTTTT.

CDR3 nucleotide sequence: TGTGCCAGCAGCTTGGGGACAGCAGGCTCCTACAATGAGCAGTTCTTC. This translates into CASSLGTAGSYNEQFF. The rearrangement joins TRBV5-8 to TRBJ2-1, with D maybe TRBD1 (6 bases). V gave up 0 bases and J gave up 0 bases, with 10 bases separating them. Germline assignment: CDR1 SGHTS and CDR2 YDEGEE. This CDR3 is built from 16 residues.

The chain uses TRBV5-4 and TRBJ2-1; 8 bases are a match to TRBD1. From germline, CDR1 is SGHNT and CDR2 YYREEE (reference sequence). V lost 1 base to trimming and J lost 2 bases; unmatched junction nucleotides: 11. The CDR3 covers 18 residues. The CDR3 bases are TGTGCCAGCAGCTTGCTTTCTTTTCCACAGGGGGCCTACAATGAGCAGTTCTTC. Encoded protein: CASSLLSFPQGAYNEQFF.

The chain joins TRBV11-2 to TRBJ1-1; D uncertain. V was cut by 3 bases and J by 7 bases, with 12 bases left in between. CDR1 is SGHAT, CDR2 FQNNGV, per germline. The CDR3 has 13 amino acids. The CDR3 sequence: CASSFWTTSEAFF. The CDR3 nucleotides are TGTGCCAGCAGCTTTTGGACTACAAGTGAAGCTTTCTTT.